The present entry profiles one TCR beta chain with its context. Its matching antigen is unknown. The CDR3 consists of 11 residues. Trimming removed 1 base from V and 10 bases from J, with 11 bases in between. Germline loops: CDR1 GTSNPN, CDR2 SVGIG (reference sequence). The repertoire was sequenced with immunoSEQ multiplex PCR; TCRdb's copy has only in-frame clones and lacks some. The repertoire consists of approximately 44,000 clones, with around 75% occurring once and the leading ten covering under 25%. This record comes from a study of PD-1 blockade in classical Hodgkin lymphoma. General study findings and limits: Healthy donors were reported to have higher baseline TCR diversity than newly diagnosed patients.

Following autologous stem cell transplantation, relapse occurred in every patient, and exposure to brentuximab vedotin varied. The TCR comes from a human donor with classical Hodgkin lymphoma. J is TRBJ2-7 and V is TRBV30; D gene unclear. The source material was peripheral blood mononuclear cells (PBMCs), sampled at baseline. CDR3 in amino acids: CAWSATGDQYF. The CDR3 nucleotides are TGTGCCTGGAGTGCGACGGGCGACCAGTACTTC.